This T cell receptor beta chain was observed in a study of shared clonotypes between healthy human individuals. Repertoires were generated with immunoSEQ multiplex PCR, while TCRdb's copy carries only in-frame clones and drops some. The top ten clones hold approximately 0.062% of a sample with approximately 500,000 clones, 96% of them seen once. Germline CDR1 is MDHEN and CDR2 is SYDVKM. The V gene lost 2 bases and the J gene lost 4 bases, with 8 bases spanning the gap. CDR3 length equals 13 residues. Donors, healthy HIV-negative adults, lacked recent acute infections or vaccinations. Those who donated, Caucasian adults without exception, all lived in Nashville, Tennessee. In the case of this clone: Its antigen is unidentified. Other DNA sequences in this specimen translate into the identical CDR3.

Overall study results and limits: Sorted-subset sequencing was shown by rarefaction to be incomplete despite large depth. Between a few donors, naive CD4 clonotypes were shared at a level of around 5.1%.

The specimen sequenced was naive CD4+ T cells sorted from blood. Subset in this sample: CD45RA+ positively selected. The chain combines TRBV28 with TRBJ1-2; D may be TRBD1 (6 bases). The TCR originated in a woman aged 25 to 39 in good health. CDR3 nucleotides: TGTGCCAGCAGTTTAGGGGGGCGCTATGGCTACACCTTC. It yields the protein CASSLGGRYGYTF.